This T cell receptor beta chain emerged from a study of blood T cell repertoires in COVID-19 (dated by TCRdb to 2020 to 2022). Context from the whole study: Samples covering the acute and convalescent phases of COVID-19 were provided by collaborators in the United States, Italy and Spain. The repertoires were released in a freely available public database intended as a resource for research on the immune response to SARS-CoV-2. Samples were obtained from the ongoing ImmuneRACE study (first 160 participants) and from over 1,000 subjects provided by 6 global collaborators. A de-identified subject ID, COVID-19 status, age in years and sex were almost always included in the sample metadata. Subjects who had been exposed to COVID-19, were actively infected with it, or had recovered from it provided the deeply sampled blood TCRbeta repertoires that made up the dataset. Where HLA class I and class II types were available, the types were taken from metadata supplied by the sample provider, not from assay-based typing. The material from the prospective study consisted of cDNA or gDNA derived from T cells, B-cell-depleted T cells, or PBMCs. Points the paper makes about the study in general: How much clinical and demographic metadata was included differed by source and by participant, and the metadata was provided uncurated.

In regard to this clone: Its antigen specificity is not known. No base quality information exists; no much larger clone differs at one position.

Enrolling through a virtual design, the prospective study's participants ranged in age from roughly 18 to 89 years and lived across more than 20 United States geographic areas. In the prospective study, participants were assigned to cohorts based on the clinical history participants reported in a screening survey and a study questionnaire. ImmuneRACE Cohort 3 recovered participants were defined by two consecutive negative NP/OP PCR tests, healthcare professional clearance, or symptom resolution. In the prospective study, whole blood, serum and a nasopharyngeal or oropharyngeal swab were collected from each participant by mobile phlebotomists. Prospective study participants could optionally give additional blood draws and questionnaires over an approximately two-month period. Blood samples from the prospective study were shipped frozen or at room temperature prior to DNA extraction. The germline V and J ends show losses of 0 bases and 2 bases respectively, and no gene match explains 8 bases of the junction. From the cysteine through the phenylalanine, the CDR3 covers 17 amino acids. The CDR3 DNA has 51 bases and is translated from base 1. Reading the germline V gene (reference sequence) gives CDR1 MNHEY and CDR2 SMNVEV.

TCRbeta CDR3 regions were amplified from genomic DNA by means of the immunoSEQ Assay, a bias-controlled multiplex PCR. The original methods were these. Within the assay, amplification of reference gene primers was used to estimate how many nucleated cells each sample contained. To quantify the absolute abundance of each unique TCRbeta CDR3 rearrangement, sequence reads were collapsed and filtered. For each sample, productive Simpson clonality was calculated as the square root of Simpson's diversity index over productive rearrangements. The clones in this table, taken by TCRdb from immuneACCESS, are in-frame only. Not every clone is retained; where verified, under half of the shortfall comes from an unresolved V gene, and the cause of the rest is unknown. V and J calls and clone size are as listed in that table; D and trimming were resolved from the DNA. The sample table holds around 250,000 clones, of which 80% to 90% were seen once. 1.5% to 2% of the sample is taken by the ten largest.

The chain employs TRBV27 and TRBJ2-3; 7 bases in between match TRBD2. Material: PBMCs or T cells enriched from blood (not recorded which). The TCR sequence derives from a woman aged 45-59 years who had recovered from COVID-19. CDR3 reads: CASSLSSSGSFTDTQYF. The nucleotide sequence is TGTGCCAGCAGTTTATCTTCTAGCGGATCTTTCACAGATACGCAGTATTTT.